This section outlines one TCR beta chain sequence together with its context. This clone was seen at least ten times. There is no known antigen for this receptor. Base qualities are not recorded, but no much larger clone differs from it by a single base. None of the patients had been given any treatment before thyroid surgery. Patient clinical samples collected from about 2011 to 2018 were retrospectively analysed using T-cell receptor beta sequencing. The data were taken from a study of metastatic and nonmetastatic thyroid tumors (dated by TCRdb to about 2020). With regard to the full study: Repertoires from peripheral blood and from tumor or nodule tissue samples of malignant and benign thyroid patients were compared. Paper-wide results and their limitations: In both blood and tumor samples, malignant tumors were reported to have significantly higher TCR beta diversity than benign nodules.

The library relied on PCR. These reads were obtained on an Illumina HiSeq 4000. High-throughput sequencing was used to profile the TCR beta-chain CDR3 region of each patient. Concerning the study's data processing: A classifier to discriminate distant-metastatic papillary thyroid cancer patients was built from CDR3 differences across clinicopathological groups. The Shannon index was used to assess repertoire diversity, and the Morisita-Horn index was used to assess tumor-blood repertoire similarity. In TCRdb, the public reads were trimmed at Q25 with fastp and aligned with MiXCR, with productive beta chains retained. The V and J calls here are based on TCRdb, not the publication. The sample yields about 85,000 clones; over 8.5% were counted once. The ten most abundant clones make up around 8.8% of the sample. The germline ends are 16 bases apart after V is trimmed by 4 bases and J by 3 bases. From its cysteine to its phenylalanine, the CDR3 spans 16 amino acids. Left in the record is the CDR3 DNA by itself, 48 bases read in frame from the first base. The germline V gene gives CDR1 as MNHNS and CDR2 as SASEGT.

The origin of this receptor is a female donor with papillary thyroid cancer or a benign thyroid nodule (not recorded which). Some clones in this sample may be carry-over from other donors' samples. Material: blood. The sequence is built from TRBV6-1 and TRBJ1-5, with the D segment identity uncertain. The CDR3 region has the sequence CASSATNQAINQPQHF. The nucleotides are TGTGCCAGCAGTGCCACCAATCAGGCAATCAATCAGCCCCAGCATTTT.